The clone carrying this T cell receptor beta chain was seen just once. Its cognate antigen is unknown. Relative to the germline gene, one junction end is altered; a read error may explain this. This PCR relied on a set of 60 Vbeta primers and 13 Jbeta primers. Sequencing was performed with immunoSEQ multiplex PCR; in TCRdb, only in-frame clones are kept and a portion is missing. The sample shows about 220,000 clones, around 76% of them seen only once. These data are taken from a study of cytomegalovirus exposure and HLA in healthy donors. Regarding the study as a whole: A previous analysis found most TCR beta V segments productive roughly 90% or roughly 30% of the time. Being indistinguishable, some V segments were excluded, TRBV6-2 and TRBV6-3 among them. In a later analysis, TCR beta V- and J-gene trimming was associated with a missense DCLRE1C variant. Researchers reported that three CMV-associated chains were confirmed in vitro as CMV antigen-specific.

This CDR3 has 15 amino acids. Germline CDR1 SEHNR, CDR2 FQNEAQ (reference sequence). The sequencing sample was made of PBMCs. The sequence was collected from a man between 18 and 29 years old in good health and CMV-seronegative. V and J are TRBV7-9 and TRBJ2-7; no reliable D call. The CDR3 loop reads CTSSLPGSITYEQYF. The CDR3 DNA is TGTACCAGCAGCTTACCAGGATCTATCACCTACGAGCAGTACTTC.